The 32 T cell receptor beta chains given below trace back to one sample, sequenced in a study of CD8 T cells in Susac syndrome. An amount of RNA that ranged from about 0.45 to 1 ug was reverse transcribed with random hexamers. TCRdb re-called the immunoSEQ multiplex PCR reads through MiXCR, storing one row per CDR3 protein. The data show around 150,000 distinct CDR3 sequences, less than 95% seen once. Sequenced sample: CD4+ T cells from PBMCs. The receptors come from a human donor with multiple sclerosis.

This clonotype was detected only once. The V call is TRBV12-3 or TRBV12-4, the J call TRBJ2-5, with D possibly being TRBD2 (6 bases). The CDR3 runs 14 residues. V dropped 5 bases and J dropped 0 bases, with 10 bases sitting between them. DNA of the CDR3: TGTGCCAGCAGTCCGCGGGACTACCAAGAGACCCAGTACTTC. It codes for CASSPRDYQETQYF.

The chain carries TRBV18 and TRBJ1-1; TRBD1 is a possible D gene (5 bases). This CDR3 has 16 residues. Germline loops: CDR1 KGHSH, CDR2 LQKENI. V dropped 0 bases and J dropped 4 bases, with 15 bases sitting between them. DNA of the CDR3: TGTGCCAGCTCACCACCAGGCTGGGGCCAGACCACTGAAGCTTTCTTT. Protein: CASSPPGWGQTTEAFF.

The chain joins TRBV5-1 to TRBJ2-1; TRBD1 matches at 7 bases. Trimming cost V 1 base and J 7 bases; bases outside gene matches: 5. The length of the CDR3 is 14 residues. CDR1 and CDR2 from the germline V gene are SGHRS and YFSETQ. The chain's CDR3 is CASSLWQGENEQFF. The CDR3, as DNA: TGCGCCAGCAGCTTGTGGCAGGGGGAGAATGAGCAGTTCTTC. Full variable domain (remainder filled in from reference TRBV5-1 and TRBJ2-1): KAGVTQTPRYLIKTRGQQVTLSCSPISGHRSVSWYQQTPGQGLQFLFEYFSETQRNKGNFPGRFSGRQFSNSRSEMNVSTLELGDSALYLCASSLWQGENEQFFGPGTRLTVL.

The genes are TRBV5-6 and TRBJ2-5, with a tentative D call TRBD2 (6 bases). CDR1 and CDR2 (germline): SGHDT, YYEEEE. CDR3 length: 14 residues. V lost 3 bases to trimming and J lost 5 bases, with 14 bases between them. CDR3 loop: CASSYGTSQETQYF. CDR3 nucleotides: TGTGCCAGCAGCTACGGGACTTCTCAGGAGACCCAGTACTTC. Based on the CDR3 plus reference TRBV5-6 and TRBJ2-5, the full variable domain is DAGVTQSPTHLIKTRGQQVTLRCSPKSGHDTVSWYQQALGQGPQFIFQYYEEEERQRGNFPDRFSGHQFPNYSSELNVNALLLGDSALYLCASSYGTSQETQYFGPGTRLLVL.

This clonotype was seen a few times. This chain uses TRBV27 with TRBJ2-7; the D is unclear. The V gene lost 1 base and the J gene lost 1 base, with 5 bases spanning the gap. The germline V gene has CDR1 MNHEY and CDR2 SMNVEV (reference sequence). The CDR3 extends over 13 amino acids. CDR3 loop: CASSLYRSYEQYF. CDR3 DNA: TGTGCCAGCAGTTTATATCGGTCCTACGAGCAGTACTTC.

The chain combines TRBV7-9 with TRBJ1-1; maybe TRBD1 (5 bases). Per germline, CDR1 SEHNR and CDR2 FQNEAQ (reference sequence). The V gene lost 3 bases and the J gene lost 0 bases, with 8 bases spanning the gap. The CDR3 sequence is 14 residues long. The CDR3 DNA reads TGTGCCAGCAGCTTGTGGACACTGAACACTGAAGCTTTCTTT. Residues: CASSLWTLNTEAFF. Combining the CDR3 with reference TRBV7-9 and TRBJ1-1 gives the whole variable domain DTGVSQNPRHKITKRGQNVTFRCDPISEHNRLYWYRQTLGQGPEFLTYFQNEAQLEKSRLLSDRFSAERPKGSFSTLEIQRTEQGDSAMYLCASSLWTLNTEAFFGQGTRLTVV.

This clonotype was counted a single time. The chain couples TRBV7-8 to TRBJ2-5; 11 bases align to TRBD2. The V gene's germline CDR1 is SGHVS and CDR2 FQNEAQ. This CDR3 is built from 18 residues. The J segment lost 6 bases and the V segment lost 5 bases, leaving 17 bases of the junction unmatched. CDR3: CASSTLSGLAGGGKTQYF. The CDR3 DNA is TGTGCCAGCAGCACCCTCTCGGGGCTAGCGGGAGGTGGGAAGACCCAGTACTTC.

The chain links TRBV27 to TRBJ2-2, with D perhaps TRBD1 (6 bases). Germline V gene sequence: CDR1 MNHEY, CDR2 SMNVEV (reference sequence). This CDR3 comprises 16 residues. Trimming took 7 bases from V and 4 from J, leaving 19 bases between them. The CDR3 is CASTAYRVAGTGELFF. DNA of the CDR3: TGTGCCAGCACTGCTTACAGGGTTGCCGGCACCGGGGAGCTGTTTTTT.

The V call is TRBV11-1, the J call TRBJ2-2; perhaps D is TRBD1 or TRBD2 (5 bases each). CDR1 is SGHAT, CDR2 FQDESV, per germline (reference sequence). Trimming took off 5 bases at V and 5 bases at J, with 18 bases between the two ends. The CDR3 length is 16 residues. Here the CDR3 reads CASSPRVSGRTGELFF. CDR3 coding DNA: TGTGCCAGCAGCCCACGGGTATCGGGGCGGACCGGGGAGCTGTTTTTT.

The chain links TRBV2 to TRBJ1-3; maybe TRBD1 (6 bases). Germline lookup yields CDR1 SNHLY and CDR2 FYNNEI. Trimming left V 6 bases short and J 3 bases short, with 15 bases between. CDR3 length: 15 residues. This CDR3 reads CASSLRGGHGNTIYF. Written as DNA, the CDR3 is TGTGCCAGCAGCCTCAGGGGCGGACATGGAAACACCATATATTTT.

This clonotype came up once. The gene calls are TRBV30 and TRBJ2-6, with D possibly called TRBD1 or TRBD2 (5 bases each). Deletions cut 2 bases from V and 4 bases from J, with 15 bases between. The CDR3 length is 16 residues. In germline, CDR1 is GTSNPN, CDR2 SVGIG (reference sequence). CDR3 sequence (DNA): TGTGCCTGGAGTCAATTTGTAGGGGACGGGGCCAACGTCCTGACTTTC. As protein: CAWSQFVGDGANVLTF.

V usage is TRBV19 and J usage is TRBJ2-3, with D possibly being TRBD2 (6 bases). Trimming stripped 0 bases from V and 2 bases from J, with 12 bases between. The CDR3 contains 16 residues. CDR1 LNHDA and CDR2 SQIVND come from the germline V gene (reference sequence). The CDR3 DNA follows: TGTGCCAGTAGTATAGATCCGCGGGACCTCACAGATACGCAGTATTTT. Protein sequence: CASSIDPRDLTDTQYF.

The V gene is TRBV5-6, the J gene TRBJ1-1; D not certain. CDR1 is SGHDT, CDR2 YYEEEE, per germline. The V end lost 0 bases, the J end lost 3 bases, and 15 bases lay between the germline ends. The CDR3 runs 16 residues. The CDR3: CASSLGVAGSYTEAFF. CDR3 bases: TGTGCCAGCAGCTTGGGAGTAGCGGGGAGTTACACTGAAGCTTTCTTT.

The chain has TRBV12-3 or TRBV12-4 and TRBJ1-2; D is perhaps TRBD1 (5 bases). Trimming stripped 7 bases from V and 7 bases from J, with 19 bases between. The CDR3 spans 14 residues. CDR3 loop: CASTVRRGRAGYTF. CDR3 in DNA: TGTGCCAGCACAGTTCGTCGGGGACGGGCTGGCTACACCTTC.

The chain recombines TRBV2 with TRBJ2-4; 9 nucleotides align to TRBD1. Germline V gives CDR1 SNHLY, CDR2 FYNNEI. This CDR3 is 13 amino acids long. J gave up 9 bases and V 3 bases, and 3 bases lay outside the gene matches. CDR3 residues: CASSDTGGVIQYF. The CDR3 coding sequence is TGTGCCAGCAGTGACACAGGGGGCGTCATTCAGTACTTC.

The chain joins TRBV30 to TRBJ2-2, with D perhaps TRBD1 or TRBD2 (5 bases each). The CDR3 is made up of 14 amino acids. CDR1 and CDR2 (germline): GTSNPN, SVGIG (reference sequence). V lost 8 bases to trimming and J lost 4 bases, with 17 bases between them. The CDR3 nucleotides read TGTGCCGGGGGAACAGGTTCGGGCACCGGGGAGCTGTTTTTT. It specifies CAGGTGSGTGELFF.

V and J are TRBV28 and TRBJ1-1; 11 bases align to TRBD1. Germline lookup yields CDR1 MDHEN and CDR2 SYDVKM. The length of the CDR3 is 14 residues. Germline trimming cut 4 bases from V and 3 bases from J; bases unmatched to any gene: 1. CDR3: CASSSGQGDTEAFF. In DNA, the CDR3 is TGTGCCAGCAGTTCGGGACAGGGGGACACTGAAGCTTTCTTT.

This chain joins TRBV9 and TRBJ2-1; D is unresolved. Germline V lookup: CDR1 SGDLS, CDR2 YYNGEE. The length of the CDR3 is 14 residues. The V gene lost 0 bases and the J gene lost 3 bases, with 7 bases spanning the gap. CDR3: CASSVAFSYNEQFF. The CDR3 DNA reads as TGTGCCAGCAGCGTAGCTTTCAGCTACAATGAGCAGTTCTTC.

The rearrangement joins TRBV4-3 to TRBJ2-4, with D hard to call. CDR1 LGHNA and CDR2 YSLEER come from the germline V gene. CDR3 length: 15 residues. V lost 0 bases, J lost 9 bases, and 15 bases lay in between. This CDR3 is CASSQDSVEYCIQYF. For the CDR3, the DNA is TGCGCCAGCAGCCAAGATTCGGTAGAATATTGCATTCAGTACTTC.

The chain links TRBV6-2 or TRBV6-3 to TRBJ1-5, with a weak D call TRBD1 (5 bases). This CDR3 is 14 amino acids long. Germline V lookup: CDR1 MNHEY, CDR2 SVGEGT. V was clipped by 0 bases and J by 6 bases, with 9 bases between them. The CDR3: CASSYSDRGQPQHF. The CDR3, as DNA: TGTGCCAGCAGTTACTCAGACAGAGGTCAGCCCCAGCATTTT.

This clonotype was counted a single time. This chain joins TRBV5-6 and TRBJ2-5; 8 nucleotides agree with TRBD1. The trim removed 2 bases at V and 4 bases at J, leaving 7 bases unmatched. This CDR3 is 15 amino acids long. The germline CDR1 and CDR2 sequences are SGHDT and YYEEEE. Here the CDR3 reads CASSLLTGTGETQYF. CDR3 coding DNA: TGTGCCAGCAGCTTACTAACGGGGACAGGAGAGACCCAGTACTTC.

The chain combines TRBV29-1 with TRBJ1-1, with TRBD1 matching over 7 bases. The J segment lost 1 base and the V segment lost 7 bases, leaving 3 bases of the junction unmatched. CDR3 size: 12 residues. Germline V gene data show CDR1 as SQVTM and CDR2 as ANQGSEA. CDR3: CSAGQANTEAFF. In nucleotides, the CDR3 is TGCAGCGCTGGACAGGCGAACACTGAAGCTTTCTTT.

The rearrangement joins TRBV7-8 to TRBJ2-1; D is possibly TRBD2 (5 bases). Trimming pared 1 base from V and 15 bases from J, leaving 19 bases between. The CDR3 consists of 14 residues. Germline CDR1 reads SGHVS; CDR2 reads FQNEAQ. CDR3 region: CASSLEAFSLRGFF. In DNA, the CDR3 is TGTGCCAGCAGCTTAGAAGCCTTCAGCCTCCGGGGGTTCTTC.

This clonotype was detected only once. This chain links TRBV30 with TRBJ2-7; TRBD2 aligns across 14 bases. Germline loops: CDR1 GTSNPN, CDR2 SVGIG (reference sequence). The CDR3 is 18 residues long. J was trimmed by 4 bases and V by 1 base; bases with no gene match: 12. Here the CDR3 DNA reads TGTGCCTGGAGTGGGCCCCTGGGACTAGCGGGAGTCGCTTACGAGCAGTACTTC. This codes for CAWSGPLGLAGVAYEQYF.

This chain connects TRBV3-1 to TRBJ2-1; 10 positions match TRBD2. The V gene's germline CDR1 is LGHDT and CDR2 YNNKEL (reference sequence). The CDR3 runs to 16 residues. The V gene end was trimmed by 4 bases and the J gene end by 7 bases; junction bases not matched to a gene: 10. The CDR3 nucleotides are TGTGCCAGCAGCCCCTGGGTGAGCGGGAGGGGGAATGAGCAGTTCTTC. It translates to CASSPWVSGRGNEQFF.

The chain couples TRBV14 to TRBJ2-4, with D hard to call. The CDR3 has 13 residues. The V end was cut by 3 bases, the J end by 15 bases, with 18 bases between. The germline gives CDR1 SGHDN, CDR2 FVKESK. The CDR3 loop reads CASSHRWTELLYF. The CDR3 region has the DNA TGTGCCAGCAGCCACCGCTGGACGGAACTATTGTACTTC.

The V call is TRBV7-9, the J call TRBJ2-7, with D hard to call. V lost 0 bases, J lost 7 bases, and 7 bases lay in between. Germline V lookup: CDR1 SEHNR, CDR2 FQNEAQ (reference sequence). There are 12 residues in the CDR3. Here the CDR3 reads CASSLAQGEQYF. The CDR3 DNA follows: TGTGCCAGCAGCTTAGCGCAAGGAGAGCAGTACTTC. The variable domain in full, completed from reference TRBV7-9 and TRBJ2-7, reads DTGVSQNPRHKITKRGQNVTFRCDPISEHNRLYWYRQTLGQGPEFLTYFQNEAQLEKSRLLSDRFSAERPKGSFSTLEIQRTEQGDSAMYLCASSLAQGEQYFGPGTRLTVT.

The genes are TRBV7-9 and TRBJ2-3; possible D gene TRBD2, 6 bases. Germline loops: CDR1 SEHNR, CDR2 FQNEAQ (reference sequence). The V and J ends lost 5 bases and 6 bases respectively, with 6 bases between them. There are 11 residues in the CDR3. The CDR3 loop reads CASSRGDTQYF. CDR3 nucleotide sequence: TGTGCCAGCAGCCGGGGGGATACGCAGTATTTT.

V is TRBV30 and J is TRBJ1-1, with D possibly matching TRBD1 (6 bases). The CDR3 is 11 residues long. Germline CDR1 is GTSNPN and CDR2 is SVGIG (reference sequence). The chain's CDR3 is CARRGGTEAFF. The CDR3 coding sequence is TGTGCGCGCAGGGGAGGGACTGAAGCTTTCTTT.

This chain joins TRBV20-1 and TRBJ2-3, with TRBD2 matching 8 bases. The J segment lost 5 bases and the V segment lost 7 bases, leaving 17 bases of the junction unmatched. Germline V lookup: CDR1 DFQATT, CDR2 SNEGSKA (reference sequence). The CDR3 totals 16 residues. The CDR3 DNA reads as TGCAGTGTCGTCTCCCGGGGAAGCGGGAGTGGAGATACGCAGTATTTT. Protein product: CSVVSRGSGSGDTQYF.

V and J are TRBV6-5 and TRBJ1-3; D unresolved. The CDR3 is made up of 14 amino acids. V was cut by 5 bases and J by 0 bases, with 8 bases left in between. The germline V gene encodes CDR1 MNHEY and CDR2 SVGAGI. The CDR3 here is CASSQQFSGNTIYF. The CDR3 DNA sequence: TGTGCCAGCAGTCAACAGTTCTCTGGAAACACCATATATTTT.

The chain is built from TRBV20-1 and TRBJ2-1; D not certain. The CDR3 totals 12 residues. CDR1 is DFQATT and CDR2 is SNEGSKA in the germline V gene (reference sequence). V lost 3 bases to trimming and J lost 7 bases, with 10 bases between them. CDR3 in DNA: TGCAGTGCTAGTGATCTCTCTAATGAGCAGTTCTTC. Protein: CSASDLSNEQFF.